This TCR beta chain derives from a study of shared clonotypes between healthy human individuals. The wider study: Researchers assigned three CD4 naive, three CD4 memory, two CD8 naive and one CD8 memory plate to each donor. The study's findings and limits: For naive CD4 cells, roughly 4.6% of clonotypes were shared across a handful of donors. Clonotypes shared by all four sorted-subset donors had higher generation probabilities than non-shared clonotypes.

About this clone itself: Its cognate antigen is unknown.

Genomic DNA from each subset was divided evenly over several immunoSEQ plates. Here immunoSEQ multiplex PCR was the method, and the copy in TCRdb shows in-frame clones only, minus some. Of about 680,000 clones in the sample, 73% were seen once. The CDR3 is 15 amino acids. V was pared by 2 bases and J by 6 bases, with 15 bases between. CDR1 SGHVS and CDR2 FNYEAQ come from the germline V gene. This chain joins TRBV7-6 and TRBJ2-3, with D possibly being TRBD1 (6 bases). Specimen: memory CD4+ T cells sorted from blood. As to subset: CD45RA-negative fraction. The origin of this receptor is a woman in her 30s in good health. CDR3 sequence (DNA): TGTGCCAGCAGCTTAATGACAGGCCGAGAGGATACGCAGTATTTT. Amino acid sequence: CASSLMTGREDTQYF. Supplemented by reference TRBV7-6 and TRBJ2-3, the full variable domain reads GAGVSQSPRYKVTKRGQDVALRCDPISGHVSLYWYRQALGQGPEFLTYFNYEAQQDKSGLPNDRFSAERPEGSISTLTIQRTEQRDSAMYRCASSLMTGREDTQYFGPGTRLTVL.